This entry concerns a single T cell receptor (beta chain). Its target is unknown. The sample comes from a study of cytomegalovirus exposure and HLA in healthy donors. Whole-study findings and limits: When a later analysis compared HLA-associated TCR beta chains with equally common others, the HLA-associated chains turned out to be more clonally expanded and to have lower generation probabilities.

Per germline, CDR1 ENHRY and CDR2 SYGVKD. The CDR3 has 12 residues. Trimming removed 7 bases at V and 1 base at J, with 8 bases between. The PCR had 60 Vbeta and 13 Jbeta primers. Generated by immunoSEQ multiplex PCR, the TCRdb table keeps only in-frame clones and is missing some. The ten top clones account for roughly 3.8%, within a sample of tens of thousands of clones. This receptor was identified in a female donor in good health and CMV-seropositive. The material sequenced was PBMCs. The V and J genes are TRBV10-3 and TRBJ2-7; a weak D match, TRBD2 (5 bases). CDR3 loop: CAITTSSYEQYF. The CDR3 region has the DNA TGTGCCATCACTACTAGTTCCTACGAGCAGTACTTC.